This T cell receptor (beta chain) was sequenced for a study of blood T cells in healthy people across ages (dated by TCRdb to about 2015). Context from the whole study: In model experiments, template switching captured roughly one uniquely barcoded TCR beta cDNA molecule for every two T cells. Age-related changes in TCR beta repertoire diversity were measured in the study by deep sequencing normalized with unique cDNA molecular identifiers. The donors were divided into four age groups: young (average about 15 years), middle-aged (about 39), aged (around 67) and long-lived (82). Donors of different ages were randomly distributed across sequencing lanes to avoid experimental bias. The study analyzed two additional independent replicas of 1 million unique cDNA reads from the same blood draw for two donors, one aged 18 to 30 and one aged 80 or older.

The CDR3, cysteine through phenylalanine, is 14 amino acids long. The kept DNA is CDR3 alone, 42 bases in frame from the first base. V was cut back by 6 bases and J by 3 bases, leaving a gap of 9 bases between them. Concerning this clonotype itself: Its antigen is unknown. Qualities for individual bases were not recorded, and no much larger clone is one base off.

The paper as a whole reports these results and caveats: Compared with the aged group, the long-lived group had more naive CD4+ T cells, fewer expanded clones and increased TCR diversity, suggesting age selection. Observed TCR beta diversity per million T cells fell roughly linearly with age, and a significant reduction was already apparent by age roughly 40. The percentage of naive T cells measured by flow cytometry correlated strongly with observed TCR beta diversity. Because the CMV infection status of the donors was unknown, age-related changes in expanded clonotypes may potentially have been confounded. Estimates of total diversity based on one million sequenced T cells were regarded as lower bounds and as underestimates. Since profiling was done on bulk unsorted PBMCs, naive and antigen-experienced compartments could not be conclusively compared.

Donors were a few dozen systemically healthy Caucasian individuals from Russia aged roughly 6 to 95 years. Each donor gave around 9.8 milliliters of peripheral blood, collected into EDTA-treated Vacutainer tubes. PBMCs were isolated by Ficoll-Paque density-gradient centrifugation, with at least 6 million obtained per sample. Trizol reagent was used to extract total RNA from PBMCs, with at least 6 micrograms per sample. Naive CD45RAhigh/CD27high T cell percentages were measured by flow cytometry on a PBMC aliquot from every donor. Library preparation was by 5' RACE. A second PCR of about 6 to 11 cycles was run with a J-beta primer mix and a sample-barcoded 5' primer. Each TCR beta cDNA molecule received a unique molecular identifier from a template-switch 5' adaptor carrying 12 random nucleotides. At least 2.5 million CDR3-containing paired-end reads were obtained from each sample. First-strand cDNA was synthesized from all RNA with the Mint cDNA synthesis kit, primed by a TRBC-specific oligonucleotide. Following uracil-DNA glycosylase treatment, all cDNA underwent a first 18-cycle PCR with the universal primers M1SS and BC2_uni_R. The authors' analysis ran thus. Normalization of each sample was performed by random selection of 1 million high-quality reads, each carrying a distinct molecular identifier. Reads with shared molecular identifiers were discarded instead of being binned into consensus sequences. MiTCR, with a Q25 quality threshold and the strictest error-elimination algorithm, was used for CDR3 identification, clonotype clustering and error correction. A nonparametric unseen species model with Euler transformation was used to estimate a lower bound on total TCR beta diversity. The public sequencing data were trimmed at Q25 with fastp and processed into clonotypes with MiXCR by TCRdb, which kept only in-frame beta chains. Entries are consolidated by CDR3 protein sequence, retaining the most common genes and DNA. TCRdb assigned the V and J calls; the authors' analysis was not used. Recorded for this sample are 1.8 million or so distinct CDR3 sequences; 35% to 50% of them occurred a single time. Together, the top ten hold roughly 23% of the sample.

The sequenced sample was blood. This chain is built from TRBV12-3 or TRBV12-4 and TRBJ2-6; a confident D gene designation cannot be given. This clonotype originated in a human donor in good health. The sequenced DNA is TGTGCCAGCAGCCCGACATATGGGGCCAACGTCCTGACTTTC. It is translated as CASSPTYGANVLTF.